The 29 T cell receptor beta chains below come from one sample, sequenced in a study of T cells in Graves' hyperthyroidism and ophthalmopathy. The TCR beta CDR3 regions underwent amplification using RNA transcripts as the source. HTBI primers drove first-round RT-PCR of the TCR CDR3. TCRdb recomputed calls from the multiplex PCR reads with MiXCR, one row per CDR3 protein. The sample consists of almost 600,000 distinct CDR3 sequences, around 45% of them appearing once. Material for sequencing was peripheral blood or thyroid tissue (not recorded which). All receptors derive from a woman aged 18-35 years with Graves' hyperthyroidism.

This clonotype was found a few times. The CDR3 loop reads CSASGGSAINEQFF. CDR3 DNA: TGCAGCGCCTCGGGCGGGAGTGCGATAAATGAGCAGTTCTTC. This chain uses TRBV29-1 with TRBJ2-1, with TRBD2 matching over 7 bases. CDR3 length equals 14 residues. The germline V gene encodes CDR1 SQVTM and CDR2 ANQGSEA. The trim removed 7 bases at V and 7 bases at J, leaving 13 bases unmatched.

This clonotype was recorded at least ten times. This rearrangement joins TRBV4-1 to TRBJ1-5, with a possible D match to TRBD1 (5 bases). The CDR3 has 15 amino acids. V was shortened by 3 bases and J by 0 bases, with 9 bases between the two germline ends. Germline assignment: CDR1 MGHRA and CDR2 YSYEKL. CDR3 loop: CASSQGLGSNQPQHF. The CDR3 nucleotides read TGCGCCAGCAGCCAGGGGCTGGGTAGCAATCAGCCCCAGCATTTT.

The chain recombines TRBV5-1 with TRBJ2-7, with TRBD1 matching 9 bases. V gave up 4 bases and J gave up 7 bases; unmatched junction bases: 12. The germline V gene has CDR1 SGHRS and CDR2 YFSETQ. The CDR3 loop spans 15 amino acids. The CDR3 protein is CASSPGGTGYNEQYF. CDR3 bases: TGCGCCAGCAGCCCTGGGGGGACAGGGTACAATGAGCAGTACTTC.

At least ten counts were recorded for this clonotype. This chain joins TRBV2 and TRBJ2-5; D is perhaps TRBD1 or TRBD2 (5 bases each). Deletions cut 6 bases from V and 5 bases from J, with 16 bases between. This CDR3 is built from 14 residues. Germline V gives CDR1 SNHLY, CDR2 FYNNEI. Here the CDR3 reads CASRPGTDRETQYF. The CDR3 DNA reads TGTGCCAGCAGACCCGGGACCGACCGCGAGACCCAGTACTTC.

V and J are TRBV7-9 and TRBJ1-3; D may be TRBD1 (6 bases). CDR3 length equals 17 residues. Germline CDR1 is SEHNR and CDR2 is FQNEAQ (reference sequence). Trimming left V 5 bases short and J 0 bases short, with 17 bases between. The CDR3 region is CASSARERDISGNTIYF. CDR3 sequence (DNA): TGTGCCAGCAGCGCCCGGGAGCGGGACATCTCTGGAAACACCATATATTTT.

This clonotype has a count of ten or more. For the CDR3, the DNA is TGCAGTGCCACCAGCTCTAACTATGGCTACACCTTC. Its translation: CSATSSNYGYTF. The chain links TRBV20-1 to TRBJ1-2; D is undetermined. Germline-derived CDR1 and CDR2 are DFQATT and SNEGSKA (reference sequence). Trimming shortened V by 6 bases and J by 0 bases, and 8 bases separated the two germline ends. The CDR3 runs 12 residues.

This clonotype was found once. V usage is TRBV29-1 and J usage is TRBJ1-3; 9 positions match TRBD1. CDR3 size: 12 residues. Per the germline V gene, CDR1 is SQVTM and CDR2 is ANQGSEA. The J segment lost 7 bases and the V segment lost 6 bases, leaving 4 bases of the junction unmatched. DNA for the CDR3: TGCAGCGTGCCCGGGACAGGGAACACCATATATTTT. Protein product: CSVPGTGNTIYF.

Points on this clonotype: A read error may explain this, as a much larger clone is one base away. The chain joins TRBV6-1 to TRBJ2-7; weak D call: TRBD2 (6 bases). Germline CDR1 MNHNS, CDR2 SASEGT. This CDR3 spans 14 amino acids. The CDR3 sequence is CASSEIGSPYEPYF. The CDR3 coding sequence is TGTGCCAGCAGTGAAATCGGGAGCCCCTACGAGCCGTACTTC.

CDR3 sequence reads: CASRGLAGTEAFF. As DNA, the CDR3 is TGTGCCAGCAGGGGACTAGCGGGGACTGAAGCTTTCTTT. This rearrangement joins TRBV11-2 to TRBJ1-1, with D possibly TRBD1 on 5 matching bases. Between the trimmed V and J ends, which lost 6 bases and 5 bases, there was a span of 13 bases. The germline gives CDR1 SGHAT, CDR2 FQNNGV. This CDR3 has 13 residues.

The chain carries TRBV7-8 and TRBJ1-5; the match to TRBD1 covers 11 bases. V was pared by 1 base and J by 4 bases, with 9 bases of the junction left unmatched. The CDR3 runs 18 residues. Germline V gene lookup returns CDR1 SGHVS and CDR2 FQNEAQ. In DNA form, the CDR3 reads TGTGCCAGCAGCTTAGACGCCGGGACAGGGGGGTTGAATCAGCCCCAGCATTTT. Its protein is CASSLDAGTGGLNQPQHF. Complete variable domain (other parts from reference TRBV7-8 and TRBJ1-5): GAGVSQSPRYKVAKRGQDVALRCDPISGHVSLFWYQQALGQGPEFLTYFQNEAQLDKSGLPSDRFFAERPEGSVSTLKIQRTQQEDSAVYLCASSLDAGTGGLNQPQHFGDGTRLSIL.

As for this clonotype: The junction shows a germline mismatch at one end, possibly a read error. The genes are TRBV20-1 and TRBJ2-5, with D maybe TRBD1 (5 bases). Germline V gene data show CDR1 as DFQATT and CDR2 as SNEGSKA (reference sequence). The CDR3 runs to 14 residues. The CDR3 DNA follows: TGCAGTGCTAAGATTTCTAGGGGCCAAGGGACCCAGTACTTC. Protein product: CSAKISRGQGTQYF.

This chain joins TRBV30 and TRBJ1-4, with no clear D. This CDR3 is built from 14 residues. Trimming shortened V by 0 bases and J by 5 bases, and 10 bases separated the two germline ends. Germline V gene data show CDR1 as GTSNPN and CDR2 as SVGIG (reference sequence). In DNA form, the CDR3 reads TGTGCCTGGAGTGTAGGCCAGCAAAATGAAAAACTGTTTTTT. Translation: CAWSVGQQNEKLFF.

Worth noting for this clonotype: Given the absence of the conserved phenylalanine or tryptophan at the CDR3 end, a read error is likely. The chain is built from TRBV2 and TRBJ1-2; D call uncertain. V was cut by 6 bases and J by 8 bases, with 19 bases left in between. The CDR3 consists of 14 residues. The V gene's germline CDR1 is SNHLY and CDR2 FYNNEI. The CDR3 sequence: CASRLLGGQGGYTS. The CDR3 nucleotides are TGTGCCAGCAGGTTATTGGGAGGCCAAGGAGGCTACACCTCC.

This clonotype showed up many times. The rearrangement joins TRBV4-1 to TRBJ2-7; D not resolved. V shed 4 bases and J shed 3 bases, with 16 bases lying between them. Germline assignment: CDR1 MGHRA and CDR2 YSYEKL. CDR3 size: 15 residues. CDR3 region: CASSPNVVLVYEQYF. The DNA for the CDR3 is TGCGCCAGCAGCCCCAACGTCGTACTCGTCTACGAGCAGTACTTC.

With respect to this clonotype: A clone one base away is much larger, so this may be a read error. This chain uses TRBV3-1 with TRBJ2-7; 7 nucleotides line up with TRBD2. V lost 1 base, J lost 3 bases, and 3 bases stayed unmatched. In germline, CDR1 is LGHDT, CDR2 YNNKEL (reference sequence). CDR3 length equals 14 residues. The CDR3 region is CASSQGPSGYEQYF. CDR3 bases: TGTGCCAGCAGCCAAGGTCCTAGCGGCTACGAGCAGTACTTC.

In this sample, this clonotype turned up many times. The chain recombines TRBV2 with TRBJ2-7; D remains ambiguous. CDR1 is SNHLY and CDR2 is FYNNEI in the germline V gene. CDR3 size: 11 residues. V was trimmed by 7 bases and J by 6 bases, leaving 10 bases between them. The DNA for the CDR3 is TGTGCCAGCATTAGAAGAACCGAGCAGTACTTC. Protein: CASIRRTEQYF.

The J gene is TRBJ1-5, the V gene TRBV2, with a weak D call TRBD1 (5 bases). The length of the CDR3 is 16 residues. Trimming removed 8 bases from V and 2 bases from J, with 19 bases in between. In germline, CDR1 is SNHLY, CDR2 FYNNEI. CDR3 region: CASSPVGGLGNQPQHF. In DNA form, the CDR3 reads TGTGCCAGCTCACCAGTGGGGGGGTTGGGCAATCAGCCCCAGCATTTT.

At least ten counts were recorded for this clonotype. The genes are TRBV2 and TRBJ2-5, with 7 bases lining up with TRBD1. Germline CDR1 reads SNHLY; CDR2 reads FYNNEI. The CDR3 consists of 15 residues. With V trimmed by 5 bases and J by 4 bases, 10 bases remained unmatched. CDR3 sequence (DNA): TGTGCCAGCAGTAAAACCCCGGGACAGTCAGAGACCCAGTACTTC. Amino acid sequence: CASSKTPGQSETQYF.

This clonotype was counted at least ten times. The rearrangement links TRBV19 to TRBJ1-5; 7 bases line up with TRBD1. V was pared by 5 bases and J by 5 bases, with 12 bases of the junction left unmatched. Germline CDR1 reads LNHDA; CDR2 reads SQIVND (reference sequence). This CDR3 spans 16 amino acids. CDR3 amino acids: CASSSTGTGRDQPQHF. The CDR3 DNA reads TGTGCCAGTAGTTCGACAGGGACGGGTCGGGATCAGCCCCAGCATTTT.

CDR3 DNA: TGTGCCAGCAGTACGGACAGGGGATCCCTCCACTTT. Its translation is CASSTDRGSLHF. This chain connects TRBV12-3 or TRBV12-4 to TRBJ1-6; TRBD1 aligns across 9 bases. The CDR3 has 12 amino acids. With 5 bases clipped from V and 14 bases from J, the junction kept 4 bases outside the gene matches.

The J gene is TRBJ2-7, the V gene TRBV25-1, with 11 bases matching TRBD1. This CDR3 is 15 amino acids long. Per germline, CDR1 MGHDK and CDR2 SYGVNS. After removal of 3 bases from V and 5 bases from J, the junction contained 6 bases not matched to a gene. CDR3 protein: CASSDRDRGAHEQYF. CDR3 bases: TGTGCCAGCAGTGACCGGGACAGGGGGGCCCACGAGCAGTACTTC.

The rearrangement links TRBV10-3 to TRBJ2-5; 8 nucleotides agree with TRBD1. Germline CDR1 reads ENHRY; CDR2 reads SYGVKD. Losses at the gene ends were 10 bases for V and 2 bases for J; bases not matched to a gene: 9. The CDR3 is made up of 14 amino acids. The CDR3 is CATAIGQGQETQYF. The CDR3 nucleotides are TGTGCCACCGCGATCGGACAGGGACAAGAGACCCAGTACTTC.

The chain is built from TRBV30 and TRBJ2-7; the D gene is possibly TRBD1 (5 bases). This CDR3 has 12 residues. Looked up from germline, CDR1 is GTSNPN and CDR2 is SVGIG (reference sequence). V lost 3 bases and J 6 bases, leaving 12 bases between the germline ends. CDR3 nucleotide sequence: TGTGCCTGGAGACGACAGTCTCCCGAGCAGTACTTC. Encoded protein: CAWRRQSPEQYF.

This clonotype came up many times. The chain carries TRBV6-2 or TRBV6-3 and TRBJ1-4; D remains ambiguous. V was pared by 6 bases and J by 8 bases, with 19 bases between. CDR3 length: 15 residues. Germline values: CDR1 MNHEY, CDR2 SVGEGT. CDR3 residues: CASRTTARSGEKLFF. The CDR3 region has the DNA TGTGCCAGCAGAACGACTGCAAGGTCGGGCGAAAAACTGTTTTTT.

The rearrangement links TRBV20-1 to TRBJ2-3; D unclear. Germline V gene sequence: CDR1 DFQATT, CDR2 SNEGSKA (reference sequence). The CDR3 has 15 amino acids. The V end was cut by 0 bases, the J end by 0 bases, with 10 bases between. In nucleotides, the CDR3 is TGCAGTGCTAGAGATAACTTTCGGAGCACAGATACGCAGTATTTT. Translated, it gives CSARDNFRSTDTQYF.

The chain couples TRBV5-1 to TRBJ1-6; D not certain. Germline CDR1 SGHRS, CDR2 YFSETQ. Trimming left V 0 bases short and J 5 bases short, with 6 bases between. The CDR3 spans 14 residues. The CDR3 is CASSLDWDNSPLHF. The CDR3 DNA reads TGCGCCAGCAGCTTGGATTGGGATAATTCACCCCTCCACTTT.

This clonotype was detected a few times. The CDR3 here is CATSSYARTLYGYTF. The CDR3 DNA sequence: TGTGCCACCAGCAGCTATGCACGGACCCTCTATGGCTACACCTTC. J is TRBJ1-2 and V is TRBV15, with no clear D. Germline CDR1 LNHNV, CDR2 YYDKDF (reference sequence). V was cut by 3 bases and J by 4 bases, with 15 bases left in between. CDR3 length: 15 residues.

This clonotype was counted between two and nine times. V gene TRBV29-1 combines with J gene TRBJ1-5; D not certain. The ends were cut back, 1 base at V and 7 bases at J, with 8 bases in the middle. CDR1 and CDR2 from the germline V gene are SQVTM and ANQGSEA. The CDR3 length is 12 residues. In nucleotides, the CDR3 is TGCAGCGTTGAAGGGGGTGGGCAGCCCCAGCATTTT. It yields the protein CSVEGGGQPQHF.

This clonotype was observed a few times. V is TRBV7-2 and J is TRBJ2-7; the match to TRBD2 covers 10 bases. Germline CDR1 SGHTA, CDR2 FQGNSA. There are 17 residues in the CDR3. Trimming took 1 base from V and 0 from J; bases not matched to a gene: 6. The DNA of the CDR3 is TGTGCCAGCAGCTTAGTAGCTAGCGGGAGTAGCTCCTACGAGCAGTACTTC. This codes for CASSLVASGSSSYEQYF.